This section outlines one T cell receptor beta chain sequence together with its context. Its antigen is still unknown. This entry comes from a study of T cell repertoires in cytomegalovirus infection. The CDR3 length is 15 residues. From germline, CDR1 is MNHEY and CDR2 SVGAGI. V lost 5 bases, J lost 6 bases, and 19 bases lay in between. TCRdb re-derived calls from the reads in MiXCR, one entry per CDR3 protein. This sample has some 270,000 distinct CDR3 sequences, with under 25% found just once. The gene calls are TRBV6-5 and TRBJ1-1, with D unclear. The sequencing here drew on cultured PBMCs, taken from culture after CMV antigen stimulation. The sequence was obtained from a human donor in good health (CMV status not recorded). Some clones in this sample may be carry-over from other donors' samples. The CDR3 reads CASSVGSVPLPEAFF. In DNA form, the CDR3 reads TGTGCCAGCAGTGTGGGTTCCGTCCCGCTCCCTGAAGCTTTCTTT.